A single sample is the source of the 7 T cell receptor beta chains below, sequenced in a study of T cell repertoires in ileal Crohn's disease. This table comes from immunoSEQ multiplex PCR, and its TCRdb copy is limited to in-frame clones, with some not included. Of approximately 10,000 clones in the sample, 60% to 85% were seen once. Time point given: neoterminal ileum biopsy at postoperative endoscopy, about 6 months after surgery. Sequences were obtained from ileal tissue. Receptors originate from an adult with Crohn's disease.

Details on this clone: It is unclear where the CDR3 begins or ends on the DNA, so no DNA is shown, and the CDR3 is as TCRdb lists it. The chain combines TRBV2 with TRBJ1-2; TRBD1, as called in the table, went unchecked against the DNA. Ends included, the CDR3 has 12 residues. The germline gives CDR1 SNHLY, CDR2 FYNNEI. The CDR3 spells CASSFGQGAVTF.

Here the CDR3 reads CASSEAPTGAYGYTF. CDR3 nucleotide sequence: TGTGCCAGCAGTGAAGCCCCGACAGGCGCCTATGGCTACACCTTC. The gene calls are TRBV6-1 and TRBJ1-2; TRBD1 might be the D (6 bases). The CDR3 has 15 amino acids. Germline V CDR1 and CDR2: MNHNS, SASEGT. Trimming stripped 0 bases from V and 4 bases from J, with 12 bases between.

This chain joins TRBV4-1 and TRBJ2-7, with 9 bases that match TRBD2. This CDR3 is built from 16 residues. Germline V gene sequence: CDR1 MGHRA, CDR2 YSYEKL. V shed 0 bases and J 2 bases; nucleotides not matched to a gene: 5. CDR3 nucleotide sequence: TGCGCCAGCAGCCAAGAGGGCGGGGGGGTGGCCTACGAGCAGTACTTC. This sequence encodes CASSQEGGGVAYEQYF.

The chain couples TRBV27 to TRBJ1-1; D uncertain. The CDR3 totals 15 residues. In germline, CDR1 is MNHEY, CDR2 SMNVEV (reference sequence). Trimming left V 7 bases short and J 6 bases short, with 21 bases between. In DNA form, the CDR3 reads TGTGCCAGCACGGCGGGAGCAGATCTGTTGGCTGAAGCTTTCTTT. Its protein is CASTAGADLLAEAFF.

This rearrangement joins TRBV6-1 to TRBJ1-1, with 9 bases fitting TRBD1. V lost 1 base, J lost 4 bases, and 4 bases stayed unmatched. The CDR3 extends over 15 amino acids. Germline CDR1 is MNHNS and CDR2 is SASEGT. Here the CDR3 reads CASSEETGGSTEAFF. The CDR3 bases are TGTGCCAGCAGTGAAGAGACAGGGGGAAGCACTGAAGCTTTCTTT.

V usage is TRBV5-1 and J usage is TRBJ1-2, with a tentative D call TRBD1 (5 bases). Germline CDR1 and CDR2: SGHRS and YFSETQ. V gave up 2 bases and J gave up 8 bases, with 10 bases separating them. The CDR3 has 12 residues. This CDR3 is CASSLQDWGYTF. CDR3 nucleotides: TGCGCCAGCAGCTTACAGGATTGGGGCTACACCTTC.

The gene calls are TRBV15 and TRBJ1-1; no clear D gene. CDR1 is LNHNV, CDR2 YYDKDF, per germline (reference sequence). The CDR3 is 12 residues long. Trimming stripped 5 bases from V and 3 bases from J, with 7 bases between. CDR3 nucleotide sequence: TGTGCCACCAGCTTCGTCGACACTGAAGCTTTCTTT. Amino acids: CATSFVDTEAFF.